This T cell receptor (beta chain) appears in the sequencing data of a study of control samples from healthy donors and cancer patients. This CDR3 has 9 residues. The germline V gene has CDR1 DFQATT and CDR2 SNEGSKA (reference sequence). V dropped 7 bases and J dropped 7 bases, with 7 bases sitting between them. Method: immunoSEQ multiplex PCR; TCRdb's copy keeps in-frame clones and lacks some. This table holds about 160,000 clones, approximately 93% found once. The V gene is TRBV20-1, the J gene TRBJ1-1; D is undetermined. The sample taken for sequencing was blood. The clonotype was recovered from a man between 18 and 29 years old in good health. In nucleotides, the CDR3 is TGCAGTGTCGGCTATGAAGCTTTCTTT. Its protein product is CSVGYEAFF.